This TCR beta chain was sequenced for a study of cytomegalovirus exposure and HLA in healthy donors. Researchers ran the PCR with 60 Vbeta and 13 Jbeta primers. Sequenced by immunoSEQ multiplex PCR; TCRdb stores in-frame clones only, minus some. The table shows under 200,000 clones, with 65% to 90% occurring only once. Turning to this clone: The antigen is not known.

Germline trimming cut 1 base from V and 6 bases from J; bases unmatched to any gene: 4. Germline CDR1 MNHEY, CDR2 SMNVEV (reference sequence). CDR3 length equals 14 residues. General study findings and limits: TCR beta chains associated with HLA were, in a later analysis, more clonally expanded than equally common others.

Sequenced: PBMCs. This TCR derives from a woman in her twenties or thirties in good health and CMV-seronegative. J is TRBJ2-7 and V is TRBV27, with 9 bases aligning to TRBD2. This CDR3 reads CASSLFSSGTEQYF. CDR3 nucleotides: TGTGCCAGCAGTTTATTTTCTAGCGGGACCGAGCAGTACTTC.